The 25 T cell receptor beta chains below were found in one sample sequenced in a study of beta chain features in type 1 diabetes. Expressed TCRB transcripts got sequenced, as all isolated RNA was reverse transcribed. Using immunoSEQ multiplex PCR, the repertoire was profiled, and TCRdb retains in-frame clones only, with some absent. This sample has 680,000 or so clones, with around 15% found just once. Sequencing was done on a sample of naive CD4+ T cells from blood. The receptors were gathered from a man younger than 35 in good health.

This clone was picked up a small number of times. The rearrangement links TRBV10-3 to TRBJ1-1; D may be TRBD1 (5 bases). V was trimmed by 11 bases and J by 1 base, leaving 14 bases between them. There are 13 residues in the CDR3. Germline V gene lookup returns CDR1 ENHRY and CDR2 SYGVKD. CDR3 coding DNA: TGTGCCTCCCGAGTTAGGGGGAACACTGAAGCTTTCTTT. Protein product: CASRVRGNTEAFF.

A few counts support this clone. The junction and the germline gene differ at one end; a read error may be behind it. The rearrangement joins TRBV7-7 to TRBJ2-3; possible D gene TRBD2, 5 bases. The germline V gene has CDR1 SSHAT and CDR2 FNYEAQ (reference sequence). This CDR3 is 15 amino acids long. DNA of the CDR3: TGTGCTAGCAGCTTAGTTATAGGGAGTCCGGATACGCAGTATTTT. This translates into CASSLVIGSPDTQYF.

The rearrangement joins TRBV7-2 to TRBJ2-7, with 14 nucleotides matching TRBD2. From germline, CDR1 is SGHTA and CDR2 FQGNSA. V trimming: 5 bases; J trimming: 6 bases; junction bases outside the gene matches: 9. This CDR3 is 16 amino acids long. The CDR3 region has the DNA TGTGCCAGCAGCACCCGGGGACTAGCGGGAGTAGGCGAGCAGTACTTC. It yields the protein CASSTRGLAGVGEQYF.

The V gene is TRBV5-4, the J gene TRBJ2-5; 9 bases line up with TRBD2. The CDR3 sequence is 17 residues long. The V segment lost 2 bases and the J segment 5 bases; nucleotides outside the gene matches: 13. Per germline, CDR1 SGHNT and CDR2 YYREEE (reference sequence). Here the CDR3 reads CASSFGVAGAIVETQYF. CDR3 in DNA: TGTGCCAGCAGCTTTGGAGTAGCGGGAGCAATTGTGGAGACCCAGTACTTC. Complete variable domain (other parts from reference TRBV5-4 and TRBJ2-5): ETGVTQSPTHLIKTRGQQVTLRCSSQSGHNTVSWYQQALGQGPQFIFQYYREEENGRGNFPPRFSGLQFPNYSSELNVNALELDDSALYLCASSFGVAGAIVETQYFGPGTRLLVL.

This clone has just a few counts. The genes are TRBV6-6 and TRBJ2-7; 11 nucleotides line up with TRBD2. Per the germline V gene, CDR1 is MNHNY and CDR2 is SVGAGI (reference sequence). V trimming: 0 bases; J trimming: 10 bases; junction bases outside the gene matches: 11. The length of the CDR3 is 16 residues. CDR3 in amino acids: CASSYSKASGGTEQYF. CDR3 bases: TGTGCCAGCAGTTACTCGAAGGCTAGCGGGGGGACTGAACAGTACTTC.

This clone was counted between two and nine times. The rearrangement joins TRBV2 to TRBJ2-2; 8 bases line up with TRBD1. V dropped 6 bases and J dropped 2; count of bases not matched to a gene: 5. The CDR3 runs 15 residues. Germline V CDR1 and CDR2: SNHLY, FYNNEI. CDR3 in amino acids: CASRGDRTNTGELFF. The CDR3, as DNA: TGTGCCAGCAGGGGGGACAGGACCAACACCGGGGAGCTGTTTTTT.

Only a few counts were recorded for this clone. This chain links TRBV9 with TRBJ1-3; no firm D call. Per the germline V gene, CDR1 is SGDLS and CDR2 is YYNGEE. V was pared by 0 bases and J by 2 bases, with 9 bases between. The CDR3 loop spans 15 amino acids. The CDR3 coding sequence is TGTGCCAGCAGCGTAGATCCGCAGACTGGAAACACCATATATTTT. It translates to CASSVDPQTGNTIYF.

This chain connects TRBV18 to TRBJ1-1, with no clear D. The CDR3 loop spans 13 amino acids. V was shortened by 6 bases and J by 1 base, with 9 bases between the two germline ends. CDR1 KGHSH and CDR2 LQKENI come from the germline V gene. CDR3 amino acids: CASSRTQNTEAFF. The CDR3, as DNA: TGTGCCAGCTCCCGGACCCAGAACACTGAAGCTTTCTTT. Combining the CDR3 with reference TRBV18 and TRBJ1-1 gives the whole variable domain NAGVMQNPRHLVRRRGQEARLRCSPMKGHSHVYWYRQLPEEGLKFMVYLQKENIIDESGMPKERFSAEFPKEGPSILRIQQVVRGDSAAYFCASSRTQNTEAFFGQGTRLTVV.

V usage is TRBV5-1 and J usage is TRBJ2-2, with TRBD2 matching over 11 bases. Trimming at V came to 6 bases and at J to 11 bases, leaving 9 bases not matched to a gene. Germline loops: CDR1 SGHRS, CDR2 YFSETQ. The CDR3 is made up of 14 amino acids. The CDR3 DNA is TGCGCCAGCAAAACTAGCGGGAGTATTTCCGAGCTGTTTTTT. This translates into CASKTSGSISELFF.

This sequence joins TRBV11-1 and TRBJ1-2; D possibly corresponds to TRBD1 (6 bases). V shed 0 bases and J shed 5 bases, with 10 bases lying between them. Germline V gene sequence: CDR1 SGHAT, CDR2 FQDESV (reference sequence). This CDR3 is 14 amino acids long. The CDR3 nucleotides read TGTGCCAGCAGCTTAGCACAGGGCCATTATGGCTACACCTTC. Translation gives CASSLAQGHYGYTF.

The table lists this clone with many counts. Distinct nucleotide sequences in the sample also encode this CDR3. The CDR3 DNA reads TGTGCCAGCAGACCGGGACAGGGAGCCGGGGAGCTGTTTTTT. This gives the protein CASRPGQGAGELFF. V and J are TRBV7-9 and TRBJ2-2, with 9 positions matching TRBD1. The CDR3 has 14 amino acids. Trimming at V came to 6 bases and at J to 6 bases, leaving 5 bases not matched to a gene. Germline CDR1 is SEHNR and CDR2 is FQNEAQ (reference sequence).

The gene calls are TRBV7-9 and TRBJ1-2; the match to TRBD1 covers 9 bases. V shed 0 bases, J shed 8 bases, and the junction held 7 bases outside the gene matches. Germline V gene lookup returns CDR1 SEHNR and CDR2 FQNEAQ (reference sequence). The CDR3 contains 15 residues. The CDR3 nucleotides are TGTGCCAGCAGCTTAGCGGGGACAGGGCCTGTGGGCTACACCTTC. As protein: CASSLAGTGPVGYTF.

This clone has a handful of counts. The V call is TRBV4-1, the J call TRBJ2-7, with 8 bases matching TRBD2. The CDR3 spans 18 residues. Germline V CDR1 and CDR2: MGHRA, YSYEKL. Losses at the gene ends were 0 bases for V and 0 bases for J; bases not matched to a gene: 10. CDR3 region: CASSQDLRLATSSYEQYF. Written as DNA, the CDR3 is TGCGCCAGCAGCCAAGATTTGCGACTAGCGACCAGCTCCTACGAGCAGTACTTC.

This chain links TRBV27 with TRBJ1-2; TRBD1 might be the D (5 bases). The CDR3 is 14 residues long. CDR1 is MNHEY and CDR2 is SMNVEV in the germline V gene (reference sequence). V lost 6 bases to trimming and J lost 8 bases, with 19 bases between them. DNA of the CDR3: TGTGCCAGCAGCTTAGGCGGGGGAGCTGGCGGCTACACCTTC. Residues: CASSLGGGAGGYTF.

The CDR3 region is CASSRQGYHNEQFF. In DNA form, the CDR3 reads TGTGCCAGCAGTAGACAGGGTTACCACAATGAGCAGTTCTTC. The chain is built from TRBV6-1 and TRBJ2-1; 7 bases are a match to TRBD1. CDR3 length equals 14 residues. Germline V lookup: CDR1 MNHNS, CDR2 SASEGT. Losses at the gene ends were 5 bases for V and 5 bases for J; bases not matched to a gene: 6.

This chain links TRBV19 with TRBJ2-1, with TRBD2 matching over 15 bases. The CDR3 extends over 18 amino acids. Germline V CDR1 and CDR2: LNHDA, SQIVND (reference sequence). V was pared by 10 bases and J by 4 bases, with 14 bases of the junction left unmatched. This CDR3 is CATKPGTSGGFLYNEQFF. The CDR3 coding sequence is TGTGCCACTAAACCCGGGACTAGCGGGGGGTTTTTGTACAATGAGCAGTTCTTC.

This clone was counted between two and nine times. The gene calls are TRBV9 and TRBJ2-5; 14 positions match TRBD2. The CDR3 has 15 residues. Germline V gives CDR1 SGDLS, CDR2 YYNGEE. The V gene end was trimmed by 4 bases and the J gene end by 4 bases; junction bases not matched to a gene: 3. CDR3 sequence reads: CASSSTSGRGETQYF. The DNA for the CDR3 is TGTGCCAGCAGCTCGACTAGCGGGAGGGGAGAGACCCAGTACTTC.

This chain uses TRBV15 with TRBJ2-5, with D perhaps TRBD1 or TRBD2 (5 bases each). Trimming took 3 bases from V and 5 from J, leaving 13 bases between them. This CDR3 is built from 14 residues. Germline assignment: CDR1 LNHNV and CDR2 YYDKDF (reference sequence). The chain's CDR3 is CATSSPGPAETQYF. The CDR3 coding sequence is TGTGCCACCAGCAGCCCGGGGCCGGCGGAGACCCAGTACTTC.

This clone was detected a few times. The chain has TRBV29-1 and TRBJ1-1, with unresolved D. CDR3 length equals 13 residues. From germline, CDR1 is SQVTM and CDR2 ANQGSEA. Trimming stripped 8 bases from V and 1 base from J, with 14 bases between. The CDR3 spells CSITAGRNTEAFF. In DNA form, the CDR3 reads TGCAGCATAACCGCGGGGAGGAACACTGAAGCTTTCTTT. Variable domain in full (rest from reference TRBV29-1 and TRBJ1-1): SAVISQKPSRDICQRGTSLTIQCQVDSQVTMMFWYRQQPGQSLTLIATANQGSEATYESGFVIDKFPISRPNLTFSTLTVSNMSPEDSSIYLCSITAGRNTEAFFGQGTRLTVV.

As for this clone: Other DNA variants within this sample encode the same CDR3. The rearrangement uses TRBV9 and TRBJ1-1; D remains ambiguous. This CDR3 is 13 amino acids long. CDR1 and CDR2 (germline): SGDLS, YYNGEE. The V end was cut by 1 base, the J end by 1 base, with 5 bases between. The CDR3 spells CASSVTRNTEAFF. The CDR3 DNA sequence: TGTGCCAGCAGCGTAACTCGGAACACTGAAGCTTTCTTT.

This chain links TRBV7-8 with TRBJ2-1; weak D call: TRBD2 (6 bases). Germline CDR1 and CDR2: SGHVS and FQNEAQ. This CDR3 region has 16 residues. V was cut by 5 bases and J by 5 bases, with 19 bases left in between. The CDR3 coding sequence is TGTGCCAGCAGCCCACGACTAGTTCGGGGTGACAATGAGCAGTTCTTC. Translated: CASSPRLVRGDNEQFF.

This rearrangement joins TRBV7-2 to TRBJ2-7; perhaps D is TRBD1 or TRBD2 (5 bases each). There are 16 residues in the CDR3. V lost 0 bases and J lost 3, with 15 bases in between. Germline-derived CDR1 and CDR2 are SGHTA and FQGNSA. For the CDR3, the DNA is TGTGCCAGCAGCTTAGCAACCGGGACCAAAGGCTACGAGCAGTACTTC. As protein: CASSLATGTKGYEQYF.

This sequence joins TRBV7-9 and TRBJ2-5, with D unresolved. The CDR3 is made up of 13 amino acids. Per the germline V gene, CDR1 is SEHNR and CDR2 is FQNEAQ (reference sequence). Trimming removed 5 bases at V and 1 base at J, with 8 bases between. The CDR3 bases are TGTGCCAGCAGCGCCCAGGCCCAAGAGACCCAGTACTTC. It yields the protein CASSAQAQETQYF.

J is TRBJ2-7 and V is TRBV28, with D perhaps matching TRBD1 (5 bases). V dropped 2 bases and J dropped 4 bases, with 12 bases sitting between them. The CDR3 spans 14 residues. Per germline, CDR1 MDHEN and CDR2 SYDVKM. The CDR3 region has the DNA TGTGCCAGCAGTTTAGGGCAGGGCGAGTACGAGCAGTACTTC. Protein: CASSLGQGEYEQYF.

The chain combines TRBV7-6 with TRBJ2-5; D is unresolved. Trimming removed 1 base from V and 1 base from J, with 4 bases in between. Germline V gives CDR1 SGHVS, CDR2 FNYEAQ. The CDR3 has 13 amino acids. The CDR3 DNA reads TGTGCCAGCAGCTTAGGGCCCCAAGAGACCCAGTACTTC. Translated, it gives CASSLGPQETQYF.